The subject of this entry is one TCR beta chain. Antigen specificity is unknown. The repertoire was sequenced with immunoSEQ multiplex PCR; TCRdb's copy has only in-frame clones and lacks some. The table includes about 2.1 million clones, 80% to 95% detected once. In the naive CD8 group, cells lacked CD45RO and were positively selected for CCR7, so terminally differentiated effector memory CD45RA+ cells were left out. Every donor, a Caucasian adult, lived in Nashville, Tennessee. This specimen belongs to a study of shared clonotypes between healthy human individuals. Study information: Serving as donors were two women and three men, whose ages spanned 18 to 49.

Germline assignment: CDR1 MNHEY and CDR2 SMNVEV (reference sequence). The germline V and J ends were trimmed by 5 bases and 7 bases, with 14 bases remaining between them. The CDR3 is 13 amino acids. Overall study findings and caveats: On the whole, naive subsets had larger estimated richness than memory subsets had. Few donors limited the genetic and exposure-history diversity represented.

This clonotype was obtained from a man aged 18-30 years in good health. Some clones in this sample may be carry-over from other donors' samples. The sample consisted of naive CD8+ T cells from PBMCs. V gene TRBV27 combines with J gene TRBJ2-5; D unclear. The CDR3: CASSPTKGATQYF. DNA for the CDR3: TGTGCCAGCAGTCCAACAAAAGGCGCGACCCAGTACTTC.